This is a list of T cell receptor beta chains from one sample in a study of blood T cell repertoires in COVID-19. Sequencing used immunoSEQ multiplex PCR; TCRdb keeps in-frame clones, though not all of them. The data hold tens of thousands of clones, with over 75% observed a single time. Source material: peripheral blood. The receptors derive from a man in his fifties with active COVID-19. The CDR3 runs from the conserved cysteine through the conserved F or W. D genes are given only for firm matches.

J gene: TRBJ2-3; D gene: NA; V gene: TRBV28; CDR3 protein: CASAFGTDTQYF
J gene: TRBJ2-3; D gene: TRBD2; V gene: TRBV4-3; CDR3 protein: CASSQEVPRGGTDTQYF
J gene: TRBJ2-7; D gene: TRBD1; V gene: TRBV5-1; CDR3 protein: CASSPGGTGTPYEQYF
J gene: TRBJ2-7; D gene: NA; V gene: TRBV6-2/TRBV6-3; CDR3 protein: CASSYDATPVVREQYF
J gene: TRBJ2-6; D gene: NA; V gene: TRBV19; CDR3 protein: CASSLGANVLTF
J gene: TRBJ1-1; D gene: NA; V gene: TRBV18; CDR3 protein: CASSPKGADTEAFF
J gene: TRBJ2-3; D gene: TRBD1; V gene: TRBV13; CDR3 protein: CASSRTGPPDTQYF
J gene: TRBJ2-3; D gene: NA; V gene: TRBV7-9; CDR3 protein: CASSLGRAGSTDTQYF
J gene: TRBJ2-2; D gene: NA; V gene: TRBV5-1; CDR3 protein: CASQDRPNTGELFF
J gene: TRBJ2-7; D gene: TRBD2; V gene: TRBV28; CDR3 protein: CASSKKGLAIDLGEQYF
J gene: TRBJ2-3; D gene: TRBD1; V gene: TRBV7-9; CDR3 protein: CASSSDRGSDTQYF
J gene: TRBJ2-1; D gene: TRBD1; V gene: TRBV7-8; CDR3 protein: CASTPSGQTYNEQFF
J gene: TRBJ2-1; D gene: NA; V gene: TRBV18; CDR3 protein: CASSNLRLEVYNEQFF
J gene: TRBJ2-3; D gene: NA; V gene: TRBV3-1/TRBV3-2; CDR3 protein: CASSQEDLGGGTQYF
J gene: TRBJ2-7; D gene: NA; V gene: TRBV7-6; CDR3 protein: CASSPLVGALNEQYF
J gene: TRBJ2-2; D gene: NA; V gene: TRBV12-5; CDR3 protein: CASGPGTLPRGELFF
J gene: TRBJ1-2; D gene: NA; V gene: TRBV4-3; CDR3 protein: CASSQEAGDYGYTF
J gene: TRBJ2-3; D gene: TRBD2; V gene: TRBV6-2/TRBV6-3; CDR3 protein: CASSYGRATDTQYF
J gene: TRBJ2-5; D gene: NA; V gene: TRBV5-1; CDR3 protein: CASSLAGRQETQYF
J gene: TRBJ2-7; D gene: NA; V gene: TRBV7-9; CDR3 protein: CASSRRGLGLLDYEQYF
J gene: TRBJ1-1; D gene: NA; V gene: TRBV28; CDR3 protein: CASSPLNTEAFF